The T cell receptor (beta chain) described here comes from a study of memory CD4+ T cells and cytomegalovirus serostatus. Findings of the study overall: CD4+ memory repertoires contained 67 of 164 reported CMV TCRbeta sequences. Suggested: most of the CMV-linked TCR signature lies in CD4+ memory cells.

The protocol was immunoSEQ multiplex PCR, while the TCRdb copy is restricted to in-frame clones and leaves out a portion. This table holds about 60,000 clones, over 60% found once. Trimming removed 5 bases at V and 2 bases at J, with 13 bases between. The CDR3 runs to 14 residues. Germline V CDR1 and CDR2: SGHTA, FQGNSA. On this clone: Its antigen remains unidentified.

Single viable CD3+CD4+CD8-CD45RO+ cells were sorted as the memory CD4+ T cells. The chain combines TRBV7-2 with TRBJ2-7; D perhaps matches TRBD1 (6 bases). Sequenced sample: memory CD4+ T cells from blood. The receptor was derived from an adult in good health and CMV-seronegative. Some clones in this sample may be carry-over from other donors' samples. CDR3 in amino acids: CASSGKTGPYEQYF. The CDR3 nucleotides are TGTGCCAGCAGCGGTAAGACAGGACCCTACGAGCAGTACTTC.